What follows are 19 T cell receptor beta chains derived from one specimen sequenced in a study of radiotherapy plus CTLA-4 blockade in lung cancer (dated by TCRdb to 2016 to 2019). To prepare the library, the immunoSEQ multiplex PCR assay was applied. This is the immuneACCESS table as TCRdb keeps it, with only in-frame sequences that have V and J called. A part of the clones is gone; compared with another copy, unresolved V genes explain less than half, and the rest is unexplained. Recorded for this sample are 35,000 to 45,000 clones; more than 70% of them occurred a single time. The ten largest make up approximately 2.4% of the sample. Sequenced material: peripheral blood, taken from a patient treated with radiotherapy plus ipilimumab. The receptors shown here come from a human donor with non-small cell lung cancer whose response to radiotherapy plus ipilimumab could not be evaluated.

J is TRBJ1-1 and V is TRBV30, with D perhaps matching TRBD1 (5 bases). The V gene's germline CDR1 is GTSNPN and CDR2 SVGIG (reference sequence). The germline V and J ends were trimmed by 5 bases and 5 bases, with 18 bases remaining between them. The CDR3 is 14 amino acids. The DNA of the CDR3 is TGTGCCTGGGGAAGGACACCTCGGTGGACTGAAGCTTTCTTT. Its translation: CAWGRTPRWTEAFF.

The rearrangement joins TRBV2 to TRBJ2-5; D is possibly TRBD1 (6 bases). Germline assignment: CDR1 SNHLY and CDR2 FYNNEI. Trimming shortened V by 4 bases and J by 6 bases, and 15 bases separated the two germline ends. The CDR3 runs to 14 residues. The CDR3 bases are TGTGCCAGCAGTGCGGCCAGGGGCGCCCAGACCCAGTACTTC. Translating it yields CASSAARGAQTQYF.

In its sample, this clone was seen once. This chain links TRBV5-4 with TRBJ2-3; a possible D gene is TRBD2 (5 bases). V lost 5 bases, J lost 2 bases, and 12 bases lay in between. The CDR3 loop spans 14 amino acids. CDR1 is SGHNT and CDR2 is YYREEE in the germline V gene (reference sequence). The CDR3 protein is CASRGADLTDTQYF. DNA for the CDR3: TGTGCCAGCAGGGGAGCGGACCTCACAGATACGCAGTATTTT.

The J gene is TRBJ1-1, the V gene TRBV9; weak D call: TRBD1 (5 bases). Germline CDR1 and CDR2: SGDLS and YYNGEE. V lost 3 bases, J lost 10 bases, and 16 bases lay in between. The CDR3 is 13 residues long. The DNA of the CDR3 is TGTGCCAGCAGCGATGGGGCAAGGGAAACAGCTTTCTTT. It encodes CASSDGARETAFF.

V gene TRBV2 combines with J gene TRBJ1-1; 9 bases fit TRBD1. The V and J ends lost 6 bases and 1 base, in that order; junction bases with no gene match: 3. Germline CDR1 reads SNHLY; CDR2 reads FYNNEI. The CDR3 loop spans 14 amino acids. The CDR3 protein is CASSLTGGNTEAFF. The CDR3 DNA is TGTGCCAGCAGCCTGACAGGGGGGAACACTGAAGCTTTCTTT.

V is TRBV9 and J is TRBJ2-7; TRBD2 aligns across 8 bases. CDR3 length: 16 amino acids. Trimming took 4 bases from V and 7 from J; bases not matched to a gene: 16. Germline lookup yields CDR1 SGDLS and CDR2 YYNGEE. The CDR3 nucleotides read TGTGCCAGCAGCCCACGGCCGGGACTAGGGATCTTTGAGCAGTACTTC. This gives the protein CASSPRPGLGIFEQYF. The full variable domain, its missing parts supplied by reference TRBV9 and TRBJ2-7, is DSGVTQTPKHLITATGQRVTLRCSPRSGDLSVYWYQQSLDQGLQFLIQYYNGEERAKGNILERFSAQQFPDLHSELNLSSLELGDSALYFCASSPRPGLGIFEQYFGPGTRLTVT.

The rearrangement joins TRBV27 to TRBJ2-3; 10 bases map to TRBD2. Trimming cost V 7 bases and J 5 bases; bases outside gene matches: 12. The length of the CDR3 is 16 residues. CDR1 and CDR2 (germline): MNHEY, SMNVEV (reference sequence). Here the CDR3 reads CASKASGGPSLDTQYF. CDR3 nucleotide sequence: TGTGCCAGCAAAGCTAGCGGGGGCCCCTCACTAGATACGCAGTATTTT.

The rearrangement links TRBV5-4 to TRBJ2-3, with 9 bases that match TRBD1. Germline assignment: CDR1 SGHNT and CDR2 YYREEE (reference sequence). The CDR3 has 14 residues. Trimming took 5 bases from V and 3 from J; bases not matched to a gene: 4. The CDR3 is CASRPDRGTDTQYF. The CDR3 DNA reads as TGTGCCAGCAGACCGGACAGGGGAACAGATACGCAGTATTTT. Filled out from reference TRBV5-4 and TRBJ2-3, the complete variable domain reads ETGVTQSPTHLIKTRGQQVTLRCSSQSGHNTVSWYQQALGQGPQFIFQYYREEENGRGNFPPRFSGLQFPNYSSELNVNALELDDSALYLCASRPDRGTDTQYFGPGTRLTVL.

The chain employs TRBV7-9 and TRBJ2-3; the match to TRBD1 covers 10 bases. Germline CDR1 reads SEHNR; CDR2 reads FQNEAQ (reference sequence). This CDR3 is 15 amino acids long. V lost 5 bases to trimming and J lost 1 base; unmatched junction nucleotides: 3. CDR3 residues: CASSVGTGGTDTQYF. The DNA for the CDR3 is TGTGCCAGCAGCGTAGGGACAGGGGGCACAGATACGCAGTATTTT. Filled out from reference TRBV7-9 and TRBJ2-3, the complete variable domain reads DTGVSQNPRHKITKRGQNVTFRCDPISEHNRLYWYRQTLGQGPEFLTYFQNEAQLEKSRLLSDRFSAERPKGSFSTLEIQRTEQGDSAMYLCASSVGTGGTDTQYFGPGTRLTVL.

This chain uses TRBV5-1 with TRBJ1-1; a possible D gene is TRBD1 (5 bases). Trimming shortened V by 1 base and J by 8 bases, and 18 bases separated the two germline ends. The length of the CDR3 is 15 residues. Germline assignment: CDR1 SGHRS and CDR2 YFSETQ. Here the CDR3 DNA reads TGCGCCAGCAGCTTGTCGAGGTGGGGGGATGGAGAAGCTTTCTTT. Amino acid sequence: CASSLSRWGDGEAFF.

The V gene is TRBV18, the J gene TRBJ1-2; the D gene is possibly TRBD1 (5 bases). Germline values: CDR1 KGHSH, CDR2 LQKENI. This CDR3 region has 13 residues. Between the trimmed V and J ends, which lost 1 base and 4 bases, there was a span of 7 bases. The CDR3 is CASSPRQGYGYTF. In DNA, the CDR3 is TGTGCCAGCTCACCACGCCAGGGCTATGGCTACACCTTC.

This sequence joins TRBV7-3 and TRBJ1-6, with TRBD1 identical over 9 bases. CDR1 SGHTA and CDR2 FQGTGA come from the germline V gene. V lost 2 bases to trimming and J lost 1 base; unmatched junction nucleotides: 6. The CDR3 runs to 18 residues. In nucleotides, the CDR3 is TGTGCCAGCAGCTTAGAACCCGGGACAGGGTCCTATAATTCACCCCTCCACTTT. It yields the protein CASSLEPGTGSYNSPLHF.

The V call is TRBV5-4, the J call TRBJ2-5; 12 bases agree with TRBD2. The germline V gene has CDR1 SGHNT and CDR2 YYREEE (reference sequence). The V gene end was trimmed by 7 bases and the J gene end by 3 bases; junction bases not matched to a gene: 7. There are 15 residues in the CDR3. Here the CDR3 reads CASYRTSGVKETQYF. The CDR3 DNA reads as TGTGCCAGCTACCGGACTAGCGGGGTGAAAGAGACCCAGTACTTC.

V is TRBV2 and J is TRBJ1-4; D uncertain. Per germline, CDR1 SNHLY and CDR2 FYNNEI. The CDR3 consists of 15 residues. V lost 7 bases and J lost 7, with 19 bases in between. The CDR3 protein is CASIPGFNPLEKLFF. As DNA, the CDR3 is TGTGCCAGCATTCCGGGATTTAATCCCCTTGAAAAACTGTTTTTT.

V is TRBV6-5 and J is TRBJ2-7, with 10 nucleotides matching TRBD1. There are 14 residues in the CDR3. The V and J ends lost 7 bases and 3 bases, in that order; junction bases with no gene match: 6. CDR1 MNHEY and CDR2 SVGAGI come from the germline V gene. The CDR3 DNA follows: TGTGCCAGCAACCCGGGACAGGGGTTCTACGAGCAGTACTTC. Protein sequence: CASNPGQGFYEQYF.

The genes are TRBV28 and TRBJ2-5, with 8 bases aligning to TRBD1. Germline trimming cut 9 bases from V and 7 bases from J; bases unmatched to any gene: 7. There are 12 residues in the CDR3. Germline loops: CDR1 MDHEN, CDR2 SYDVKM. The CDR3 DNA reads TGTGCCAGTGGACAGGGAGAGGCGACCCAGTACTTC. This gives the protein CASGQGEATQYF. Variable domain in full (rest from reference TRBV28 and TRBJ2-5): DVKVTQSSRYLVKRTGEKVFLECVQDMDHENMFWYRQDPGLGLRLIYFSYDVKMKEKGDIPEGYSVSREKKERFSLILESASTNQTSMYLCASGQGEATQYFGPGTRLLVL.

In this sample, this clone turned up once. This rearrangement joins TRBV5-1 to TRBJ2-5; 8 bases align to TRBD1. Germline loops: CDR1 SGHRS, CDR2 YFSETQ. CDR3 length: 15 amino acids. V shed 9 bases and J 0 bases; nucleotides not matched to a gene: 10. CDR3 in DNA: TGCGCCACCCGGGACAGGTGGAACGACCAAGAGACCCAGTACTTC. Protein product: CATRDRWNDQETQYF.

This chain uses TRBV7-2 with TRBJ2-2; TRBD1 matches 9 bases. With V trimmed by 6 bases and J by 6 bases, 5 bases remained unmatched. Germline V gives CDR1 SGHTA, CDR2 FQGNSA. The CDR3 loop spans 14 amino acids. DNA of the CDR3: TGTGCCAGCAGGGGGGACAGGGCGGCCGGGGAGCTGTTTTTT. Translated, it gives CASRGDRAAGELFF.

Concerning this clone itself: Sequence at one end of the junction differs from germline and may be a read error. The chain has TRBV6-1 and TRBJ2-5; 8 bases fit TRBD2. The CDR3 totals 14 residues. Germline CDR1 reads MNHNS; CDR2 reads SASEGT. The CDR3 DNA sequence: TGTGCCGGCAGATCTCCGGGACTAGAAGAGACCCAGTACTTC. This translates into CAGRSPGLEETQYF.